This T cell receptor beta chain came from a study of CD8 T cells in ankylosing spondylitis. This CDR3 comprises 12 residues. The trim removed 5 bases at V and 8 bases at J, leaving 0 bases unmatched. Germline lookup yields CDR1 PRHDT and CDR2 FYEKMQ (reference sequence). MiXCR, applied by TCRdb to the 5' RACE reads, yields one record per CDR3 protein. The sample includes hundreds of thousands of distinct CDR3 sequences, roughly 22% seen only once; the top ten take 13%. The chain links TRBV13 to TRBJ2-1, with 10 bases fitting TRBD1. The clonotype was recovered from a male donor with ankylosing spondylitis or in good health (not recorded which). Input material: blood, either unsorted or a sorted T cell fraction (not recorded which). The CDR3 here is CASSGTGDEQFF. CDR3 coding DNA: TGTGCCAGCAGCGGGACAGGGGATGAGCAGTTCTTC.